This T cell receptor beta chain was sequenced during a study of blood T cell repertoires in COVID-19. Study as a whole: Sites across the United States, Italy and Spain contributed samples from acute and convalescent COVID-19. T cells, B-cell-depleted T cells, or PBMCs provided the cDNA or gDNA that served as material.

Germline-derived CDR1 and CDR2 are SNHLY and FYNNEI. The CDR3 consists of 16 residues. The V end lost 6 bases, the J end lost 3 bases, and 17 bases lay between the germline ends. In the source study's methods: For nucleated cells, counts were estimated from reference gene primer amplification. Assay: immunoSEQ multiplex PCR; the TCRdb copy retains only in-frame clones and omits some. V, J and clone size reflect that table, while D and trimming were determined from the DNA. The table has approximately 170,000 clones, around 86% seen once; the top ten hold approximately 12%. The sequenced sample was peripheral blood. The TCR was taken from a man in his 70s who had recovered from COVID-19. The chain uses TRBV2 and TRBJ2-2, with unresolved D. The CDR3 DNA sequence: TGTGCCAGCAGGCATAGACTGGTCGTTCACACCGGGGAGCTGTTTTTT. Translated, it gives CASRHRLVVHTGELFF.